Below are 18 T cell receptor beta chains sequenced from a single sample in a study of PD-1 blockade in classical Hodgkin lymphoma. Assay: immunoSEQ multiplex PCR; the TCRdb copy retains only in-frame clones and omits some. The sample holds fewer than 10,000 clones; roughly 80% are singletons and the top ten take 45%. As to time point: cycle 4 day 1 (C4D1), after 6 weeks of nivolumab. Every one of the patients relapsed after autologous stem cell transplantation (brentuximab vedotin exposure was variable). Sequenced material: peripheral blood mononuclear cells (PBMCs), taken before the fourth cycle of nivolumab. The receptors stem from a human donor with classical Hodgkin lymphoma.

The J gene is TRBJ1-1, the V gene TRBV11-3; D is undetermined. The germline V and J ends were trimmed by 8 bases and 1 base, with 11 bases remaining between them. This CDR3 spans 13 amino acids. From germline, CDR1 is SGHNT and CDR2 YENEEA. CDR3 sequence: CASRPLWNTEAFF. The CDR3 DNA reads TGTGCCAGCCGACCCTTATGGAACACTGAAGCTTTCTTT.

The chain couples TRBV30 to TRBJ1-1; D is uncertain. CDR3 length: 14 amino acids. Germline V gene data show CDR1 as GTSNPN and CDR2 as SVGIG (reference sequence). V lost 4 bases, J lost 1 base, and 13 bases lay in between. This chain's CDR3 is CAWMGKLSNTEAFF. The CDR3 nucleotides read TGTGCCTGGATGGGAAAACTGTCGAACACTGAAGCTTTCTTT.

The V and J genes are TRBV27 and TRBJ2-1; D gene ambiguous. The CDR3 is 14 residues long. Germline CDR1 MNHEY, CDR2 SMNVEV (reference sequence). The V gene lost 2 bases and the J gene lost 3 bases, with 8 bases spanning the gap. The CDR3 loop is CASSLRADYNEQFF. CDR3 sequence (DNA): TGTGCCAGCAGTTTACGGGCGGACTACAATGAGCAGTTCTTC.

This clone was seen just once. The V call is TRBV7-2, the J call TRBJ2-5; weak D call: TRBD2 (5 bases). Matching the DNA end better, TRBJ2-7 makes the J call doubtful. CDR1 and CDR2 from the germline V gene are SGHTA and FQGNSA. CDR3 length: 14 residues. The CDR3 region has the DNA TGTGCCAGCAGCTTAGGCGGGCCGTACTACGAGCAGTACTTC. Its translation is CASSLGGPYYEQYF.

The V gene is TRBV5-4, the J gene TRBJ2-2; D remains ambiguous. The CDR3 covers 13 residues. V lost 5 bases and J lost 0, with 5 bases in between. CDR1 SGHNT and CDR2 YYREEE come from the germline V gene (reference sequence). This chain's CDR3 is CASRAANTGELFF. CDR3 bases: TGTGCCAGCAGAGCCGCGAACACCGGGGAGCTGTTTTTT. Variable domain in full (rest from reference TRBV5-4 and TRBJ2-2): ETGVTQSPTHLIKTRGQQVTLRCSSQSGHNTVSWYQQALGQGPQFIFQYYREEENGRGNFPPRFSGLQFPNYSSELNVNALELDDSALYLCASRAANTGELFFGEGSRLTVL.

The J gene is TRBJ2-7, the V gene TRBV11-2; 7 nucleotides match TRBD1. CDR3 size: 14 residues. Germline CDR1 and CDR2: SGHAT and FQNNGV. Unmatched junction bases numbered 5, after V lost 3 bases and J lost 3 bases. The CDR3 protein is CASSFNRGIYEQYF. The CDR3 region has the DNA TGTGCCAGCAGCTTCAACAGGGGAATCTACGAGCAGTACTTC.

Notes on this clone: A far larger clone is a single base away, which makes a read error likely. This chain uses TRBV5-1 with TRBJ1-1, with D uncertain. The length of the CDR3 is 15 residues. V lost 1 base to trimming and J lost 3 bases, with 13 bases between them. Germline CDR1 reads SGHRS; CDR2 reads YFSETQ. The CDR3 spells CASSLPNQPDTEAFF. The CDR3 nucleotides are TGCGCCAGCAGCTTGCCTAATCAGCCAGACACTGAAGCTTTCTTT.

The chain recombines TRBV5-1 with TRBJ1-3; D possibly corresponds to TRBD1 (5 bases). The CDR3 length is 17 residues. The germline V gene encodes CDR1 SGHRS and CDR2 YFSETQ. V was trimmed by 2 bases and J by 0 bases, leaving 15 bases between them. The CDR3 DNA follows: TGCGCCAGCAGCTTTCTGGACAAAGATGCCTCTGGAAACACCATATATTTT. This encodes CASSFLDKDASGNTIYF.

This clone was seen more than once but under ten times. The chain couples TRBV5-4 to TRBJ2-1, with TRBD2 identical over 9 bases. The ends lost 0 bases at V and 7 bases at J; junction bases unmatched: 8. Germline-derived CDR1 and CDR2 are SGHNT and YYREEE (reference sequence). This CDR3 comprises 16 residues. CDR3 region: CASSLAGGRGINEQFF. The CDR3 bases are TGTGCCAGCAGCTTGGCCGGCGGGAGGGGTATAAATGAGCAGTTCTTC.

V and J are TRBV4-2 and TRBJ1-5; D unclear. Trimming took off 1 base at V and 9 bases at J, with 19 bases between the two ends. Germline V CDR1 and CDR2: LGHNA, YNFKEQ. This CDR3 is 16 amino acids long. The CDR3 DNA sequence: TGTGCCAGCAGCCAAGTTTACTCAGACCGCTCAGGGCCCCAGCATTTT. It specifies CASSQVYSDRSGPQHF.

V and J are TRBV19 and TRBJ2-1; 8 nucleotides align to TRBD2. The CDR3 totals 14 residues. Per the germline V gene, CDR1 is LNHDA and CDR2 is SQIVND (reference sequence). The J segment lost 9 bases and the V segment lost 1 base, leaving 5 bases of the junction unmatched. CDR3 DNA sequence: TGTGCCAGTAGTATAGCGGGAGGGCTCAGTGAGCAGTTCTTC. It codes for CASSIAGGLSEQFF. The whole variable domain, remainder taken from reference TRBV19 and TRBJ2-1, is DGGITQSPKYLFRKEGQNVTLSCEQNLNHDAMYWYRQDPGQGLRLIYYSQIVNDFQKGDIAEGYSVSREKKESFPLTVTSAQKNPTAFYLCASSIAGGLSEQFFGPGTRLTVL.

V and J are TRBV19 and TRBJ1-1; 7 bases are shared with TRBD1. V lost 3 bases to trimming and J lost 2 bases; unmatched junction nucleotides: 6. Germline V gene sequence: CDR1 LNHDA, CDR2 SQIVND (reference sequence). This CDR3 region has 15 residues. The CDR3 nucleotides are TGTGCCAGTAGTATGGGGACAGCCCTTAACACTGAAGCTTTCTTT. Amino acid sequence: CASSMGTALNTEAFF. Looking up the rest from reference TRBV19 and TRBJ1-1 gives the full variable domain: DGGITQSPKYLFRKEGQNVTLSCEQNLNHDAMYWYRQDPGQGLRLIYYSQIVNDFQKGDIAEGYSVSREKKESFPLTVTSAQKNPTAFYLCASSMGTALNTEAFFGQGTRLTVV.

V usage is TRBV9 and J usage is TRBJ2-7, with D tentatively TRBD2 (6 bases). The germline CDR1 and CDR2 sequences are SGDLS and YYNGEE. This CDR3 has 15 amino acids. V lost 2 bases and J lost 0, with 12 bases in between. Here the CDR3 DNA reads TGTGCCAGCAGCGTTGGGGGGAGTCCCTCCTACGAGCAGTACTTC. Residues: CASSVGGSPSYEQYF.

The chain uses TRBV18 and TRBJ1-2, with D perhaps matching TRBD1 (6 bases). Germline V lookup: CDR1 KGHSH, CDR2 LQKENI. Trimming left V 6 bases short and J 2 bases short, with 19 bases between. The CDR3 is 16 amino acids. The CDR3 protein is CASSPQGGLSNYGYTF. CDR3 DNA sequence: TGTGCCAGCTCCCCGCAAGGGGGACTCTCGAACTATGGCTACACCTTC.

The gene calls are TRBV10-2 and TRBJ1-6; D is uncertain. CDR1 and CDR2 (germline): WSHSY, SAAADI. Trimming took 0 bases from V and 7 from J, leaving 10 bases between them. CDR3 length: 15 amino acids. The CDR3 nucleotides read TGCGCCAGCAGTGAGTCGTGGGTTGCGAATTCACCCCTCCACTTT. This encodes CASSESWVANSPLHF.

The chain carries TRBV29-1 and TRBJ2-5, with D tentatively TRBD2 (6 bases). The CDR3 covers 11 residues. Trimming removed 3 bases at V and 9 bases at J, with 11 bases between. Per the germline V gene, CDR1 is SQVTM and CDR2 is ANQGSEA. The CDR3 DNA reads TGCAGCGTTGACGGCGGGGTGGCCCAGTACTTC. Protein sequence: CSVDGGVAQYF.

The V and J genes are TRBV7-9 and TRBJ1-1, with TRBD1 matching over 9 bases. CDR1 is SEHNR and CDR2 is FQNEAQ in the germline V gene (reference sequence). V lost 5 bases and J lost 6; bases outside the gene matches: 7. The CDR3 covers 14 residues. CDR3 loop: CASSTHTGGPEAFF. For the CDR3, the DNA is TGTGCCAGCAGCACACACACAGGGGGCCCTGAAGCTTTCTTT.

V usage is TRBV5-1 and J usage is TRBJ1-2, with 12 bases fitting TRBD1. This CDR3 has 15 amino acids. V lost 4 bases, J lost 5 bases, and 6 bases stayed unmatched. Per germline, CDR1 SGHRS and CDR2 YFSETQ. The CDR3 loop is CASSQGQGATYGYTF. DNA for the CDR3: TGCGCCAGCAGCCAGGGACAGGGGGCGACTTATGGCTACACCTTC.